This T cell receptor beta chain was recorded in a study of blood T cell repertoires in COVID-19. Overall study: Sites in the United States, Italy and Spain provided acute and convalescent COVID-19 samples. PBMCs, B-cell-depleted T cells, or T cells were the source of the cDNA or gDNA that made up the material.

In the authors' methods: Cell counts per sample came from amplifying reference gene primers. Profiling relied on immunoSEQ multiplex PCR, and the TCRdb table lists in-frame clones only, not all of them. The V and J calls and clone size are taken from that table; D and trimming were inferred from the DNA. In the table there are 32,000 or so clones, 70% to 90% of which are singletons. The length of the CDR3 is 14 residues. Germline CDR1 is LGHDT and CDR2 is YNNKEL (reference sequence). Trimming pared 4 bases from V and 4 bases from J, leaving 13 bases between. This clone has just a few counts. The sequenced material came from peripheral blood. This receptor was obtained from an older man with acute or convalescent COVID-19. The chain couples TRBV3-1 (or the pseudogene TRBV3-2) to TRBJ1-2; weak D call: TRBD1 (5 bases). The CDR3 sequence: CASSPTGEGYGYTF. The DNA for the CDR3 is TGTGCCAGCAGCCCCACGGGGGAAGGCTATGGCTACACCTTC.